This passage covers 19 T cell receptor beta chains from one sample sequenced in a study of shared clonotypes between healthy human individuals. Naive CD8 cells lacked CD45RO, underwent positive selection for CCR7 and left out terminally differentiated effector memory CD45RA+ cells. Clones were sequenced by immunoSEQ multiplex PCR, and TCRdb holds only the in-frame ones, with some missing. In the table there are 550,000 to 650,000 clones, approximately 96% of which are singletons. Material for sequencing was naive CD8+ T cells sorted from blood. The receptors originated from a woman aged 30 to 39 in good health.

The CDR3 region is CAIRDLRNEQFF. The CDR3 nucleotides read TGTGCCATCAGGGACTTAAGGAATGAGCAGTTCTTC. This chain joins TRBV10-3 and TRBJ2-1; D may be TRBD2 (5 bases). The CDR3 has 12 residues. CDR1 and CDR2 (germline): ENHRY, SYGVKD. V was clipped by 6 bases and J by 7 bases, with 10 bases between them.

V and J are TRBV4-1 and TRBJ2-7; 11 positions match TRBD2. CDR3 length: 17 amino acids. Looked up from germline, CDR1 is MGHRA and CDR2 is YSYEKL. J lost 1 base, V lost 4 bases, and 9 bases had no gene match. This CDR3 is CASSPNLLAGVSYEQYF. The CDR3 coding sequence is TGCGCCAGCAGCCCTAACCTACTAGCGGGAGTTTCCTACGAGCAGTACTTC.

The gene calls are TRBV6-5 and TRBJ1-6, with D maybe TRBD1 (5 bases). Trimming stripped 6 bases from V and 6 bases from J, with 12 bases between. From germline, CDR1 is MNHEY and CDR2 SVGAGI. CDR3 size: 14 residues. The CDR3 is CASSGTYSNSPLHF. The CDR3 bases are TGTGCCAGCAGCGGGACGTATAGTAATTCACCCCTCCACTTT.

The rearrangement links TRBV13 to TRBJ2-1, with D hard to call. V shed 2 bases and J shed 6 bases, with 8 bases lying between them. This CDR3 is built from 13 residues. CDR1 and CDR2 (germline): PRHDT, FYEKMQ (reference sequence). The CDR3 is CASSLTDTNEQFF. CDR3 in DNA: TGTGCCAGCAGCTTAACCGACACCAATGAGCAGTTCTTC. The whole variable domain, remainder taken from reference TRBV13 and TRBJ2-1, is AAGVIQSPRHLIKEKRETATLKCYPIPRHDTVYWYQQGPGQDPQFLISFYEKMQSDKGSIPDRFSAQQFSDYHSELNMSSLELGDSALYFCASSLTDTNEQFFGPGTRLTVL.

The chain combines TRBV28 with TRBJ2-3, with 13 bases fitting TRBD2. Germline loops: CDR1 MDHEN, CDR2 SYDVKM. The V gene end was trimmed by 3 bases and the J gene end by 0 bases; junction bases not matched to a gene: 12. CDR3 length equals 20 residues. CDR3 protein: CASSFSTSGRGPRSTDTQYF. Here the CDR3 DNA reads TGTGCCAGCAGTTTTTCTACTAGCGGGAGGGGGCCGCGTAGCACAGATACGCAGTATTTT.

This rearrangement joins TRBV28 to TRBJ2-1, with 7 positions matching TRBD2. V lost 3 bases and J lost 5; bases outside the gene matches: 4. CDR1 MDHEN and CDR2 SYDVKM come from the germline V gene. The CDR3 runs to 14 residues. CDR3 residues: CASSFQAGNNEQFF. CDR3 nucleotides: TGTGCCAGCAGTTTTCAAGCGGGGAACAATGAGCAGTTCTTC. Using reference TRBV28 and TRBJ2-1 for the parts outside the CDR3, the full variable domain is DVKVTQSSRYLVKRTGEKVFLECVQDMDHENMFWYRQDPGLGLRLIYFSYDVKMKEKGDIPEGYSVSREKKERFSLILESASTNQTSMYLCASSFQAGNNEQFFGPGTRLTVL.

This clone appeared once. The chain uses TRBV7-9 and TRBJ2-1; unclear D gene. CDR1 is SEHNR and CDR2 is FQNEAQ in the germline V gene (reference sequence). V lost 3 bases to trimming and J lost 9 bases, with 9 bases between them. The CDR3 is 12 residues long. This chain's CDR3 is CASSLAPGEQFF. The CDR3 DNA reads as TGTGCCAGCAGCTTGGCACCGGGTGAGCAGTTCTTC.

This rearrangement joins TRBV27 to TRBJ2-7, with D unresolved. The V and J ends lost 6 bases and 0 bases respectively, with 15 bases between them. Per the germline V gene, CDR1 is MNHEY and CDR2 is SMNVEV (reference sequence). This CDR3 has 15 amino acids. DNA of the CDR3: TGTGCCAGCAGAACGACGGCGCTCATCTCCTACGAGCAGTACTTC. It is translated as CASRTTALISYEQYF.

The chain employs TRBV19 and TRBJ2-5; perhaps TRBD2 as D (5 bases). The assigned J gene may be wrong: the sequence end matches TRBJ2-7 better. The CDR3 spans 15 residues. The germline CDR1 and CDR2 sequences are LNHDA and SQIVND (reference sequence). The CDR3 coding sequence is TGTGCCAGTAGTATAGATTTGCGGGTAACCTACGAGCAGTACTTC. Protein: CASSIDLRVTYEQYF.

The chain carries TRBV29-1 and TRBJ2-1; no reliable D call. The ends were cut back, 5 bases at V and 0 bases at J, with 11 bases in the middle. Germline CDR1 SQVTM, CDR2 ANQGSEA. The CDR3 sequence is 14 residues long. This CDR3 is CSVKSARSYNEQFF. The DNA of the CDR3 is TGCAGCGTTAAGAGCGCCCGCTCCTACAATGAGCAGTTCTTC.

The genes are TRBV28 and TRBJ2-7, with 8 bases fitting TRBD1. Per the germline V gene, CDR1 is MDHEN and CDR2 is SYDVKM. The V gene end was trimmed by 4 bases and the J gene end by 4 bases; junction bases not matched to a gene: 6. The CDR3 is made up of 14 amino acids. This CDR3 reads CASSSTGEIYEQYF. As DNA, the CDR3 is TGTGCCAGCAGTTCGACAGGGGAAATTTACGAGCAGTACTTC.

In this sample, this clone turned up once. This sequence joins TRBV7-9 and TRBJ1-1, with no clear D. Germline V CDR1 and CDR2: SEHNR, FQNEAQ (reference sequence). The CDR3 sequence is 14 residues long. Trimming left V 5 bases short and J 1 base short, with 11 bases between. DNA of the CDR3: TGTGCCAGCAGCCCTCCGCGTACGAACACTGAAGCTTTCTTT. Protein product: CASSPPRTNTEAFF.

The V call is TRBV6-1, the J call TRBJ1-2; the match to TRBD1 covers 8 bases. The V segment lost 2 bases and the J segment 4 bases; nucleotides outside the gene matches: 3. Germline lookup yields CDR1 MNHNS and CDR2 SASEGT. There are 14 residues in the CDR3. In nucleotides, the CDR3 is TGTGCCAGCAGTGAAACGGACAGGGTCTATGGCTACACCTTC. It codes for CASSETDRVYGYTF.

The chain employs TRBV4-1 and TRBJ1-4; 10 bases fit TRBD1. The J segment lost 7 bases and the V segment lost 6 bases, leaving 8 bases of the junction unmatched. In germline, CDR1 is MGHRA, CDR2 YSYEKL. The CDR3 has 15 residues. The CDR3 loop is CASSLFGDRGEKLFF. The CDR3 coding sequence is TGCGCCAGCAGTCTATTTGGGGACAGGGGTGAAAAACTGTTTTTT.

V is TRBV28 and J is TRBJ2-7; 9 bases line up with TRBD1. Trimming cost V 0 bases and J 4 bases; bases outside gene matches: 1. Germline V lookup: CDR1 MDHEN, CDR2 SYDVKM. The CDR3 loop spans 14 amino acids. In DNA, the CDR3 is TGTGCCAGCAGTTTATGGGGACAGGGTTACGAGCAGTACTTC. The encoded protein is CASSLWGQGYEQYF.

This chain joins TRBV19 and TRBJ1-1; D might be TRBD1 (6 bases). This CDR3 region has 14 residues. Between the trimmed V and J ends, which lost 5 bases and 1 base, there was a span of 11 bases. CDR1 is LNHDA, CDR2 SQIVND, per germline (reference sequence). CDR3 coding DNA: TGTGCCAGTAGTTCCATACAGGGGAACACTGAAGCTTTCTTT. Its translation is CASSSIQGNTEAFF.

CDR3 amino acids: CASRPGPGLGTQYF. The CDR3 nucleotides read TGTGCCAGCAGGCCGGGACCTGGCTTGGGAACCCAGTACTTC. This rearrangement joins TRBV27 to TRBJ2-5; D could derive from TRBD1 or TRBD2 (5 bases each). Trimming left V 6 bases short and J 8 bases short, with 19 bases between. This CDR3 has 14 amino acids. CDR1 MNHEY and CDR2 SMNVEV come from the germline V gene (reference sequence).

Remarks on this clone: Other nucleotide sequences in the sample specify the same CDR3. The chain joins TRBV28 to TRBJ2-7; 8 nucleotides match TRBD2. CDR3 length: 15 residues. Germline trimming cut 6 bases from V and 1 base from J; bases unmatched to any gene: 8. Looked up from germline, CDR1 is MDHEN and CDR2 is SYDVKM. In DNA, the CDR3 is TGTGCCAGCAGCTTAGGACTAGCAGCTTCCTACGAGCAGTACTTC. Residues: CASSLGLAASYEQYF.

The V gene is TRBV7-9, the J gene TRBJ2-1; TRBD2 agrees at 7 bases. The CDR3 length is 15 residues. Germline CDR1 is SEHNR and CDR2 is FQNEAQ (reference sequence). The V segment lost 4 bases and the J segment 5 bases; nucleotides outside the gene matches: 8. CDR3 coding DNA: TGTGCCAGCAGCTCTCTTGCGGGGACTAACAATGAGCAGTTCTTC. This encodes CASSSLAGTNNEQFF.